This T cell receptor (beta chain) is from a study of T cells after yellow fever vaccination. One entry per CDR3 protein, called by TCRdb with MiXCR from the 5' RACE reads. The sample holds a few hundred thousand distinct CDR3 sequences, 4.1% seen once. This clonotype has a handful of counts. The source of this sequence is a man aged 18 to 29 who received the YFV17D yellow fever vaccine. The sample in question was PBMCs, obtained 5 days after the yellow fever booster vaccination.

CDR3 nucleotides: TGTGCCAGCAGCCAAATCCAACAGGGGGCAACTGGGGCCAACGTCCTGACTTTC. This codes for CASSQIQQGATGANVLTF. V is TRBV3-1 and J is TRBJ2-6, with 9 bases aligning to TRBD1. This CDR3 comprises 18 residues. Trimming removed 2 bases from V and 2 bases from J; junction bases left unmatched: 7. In germline, CDR1 is LGHDT, CDR2 YNNKEL (reference sequence).